The 24 T cell receptor beta chains listed next were all sequenced from one sample in a study of shared clonotypes between healthy human individuals. Clones were read by immunoSEQ multiplex PCR, and TCRdb kept only the in-frame ones, dropping some. The sample includes 2,500,000 or so clones, around 90% of them seen just once. The sequencing sample was made of naive CD4+ T cells from PBMCs. Subset specified: CD45RA+ positively selected. The receptors here all came from a man younger than 30 in good health. Some clones in this sample may be carry-over from other donors' samples.

This clone was observed once. The chain uses TRBV6-5 and TRBJ1-4; possible D gene TRBD1, 5 bases. V lost 4 bases to trimming and J lost 7 bases, with 16 bases between them. The CDR3 is made up of 15 amino acids. Per germline, CDR1 MNHEY and CDR2 SVGAGI. The CDR3 nucleotides are TGTGCCAGCAGTTCGCTGGGGCGCCTTGGTGAAAAACTGTTTTTT. Translation: CASSSLGRLGEKLFF.

This chain links TRBV18 with TRBJ2-2; D is unresolved. The CDR3 is 13 amino acids. Germline V gene data show CDR1 as KGHSH and CDR2 as LQKENI. V lost 8 bases and J lost 0, with 7 bases in between. The DNA of the CDR3 is TGTGCCAGCGGTAGTACGAACACCGGGGAGCTGTTTTTT. This codes for CASGSTNTGELFF.

The rearrangement joins TRBV15 to TRBJ2-3; 11 bases match TRBD1. The CDR3 consists of 14 residues. Per germline, CDR1 LNHNV and CDR2 YYDKDF (reference sequence). V lost 3 bases to trimming and J lost 5 bases; unmatched junction nucleotides: 1. The CDR3 DNA reads TGTGCCACCAGCAGGGACAGGGGGCAAGATACGCAGTATTTT. It translates to CATSRDRGQDTQYF. The entire variable domain, with the rest obtained from reference TRBV15 and TRBJ2-3, is as follows: DAMVIQNPRYQVTQFGKPVTLSCSQTLNHNVMYWYQQKSSQAPKLLFHYYDKDFNNEADTPDNFQSRRPNTSFCFLDIRSPGLGDTAMYLCATSRDRGQDTQYFGPGTRLTVL.

The V gene is TRBV28, the J gene TRBJ2-5; D remains ambiguous. Trimming cost V 4 bases and J 5 bases, with 8 bases left between them. The CDR3 contains 12 residues. Germline CDR1 and CDR2: MDHEN and SYDVKM. The chain's CDR3 is CASSSSSETQYF. The CDR3 DNA is TGTGCCAGCAGTTCTTCTTCGGAGACCCAGTACTTC.

V and J are TRBV28 and TRBJ2-7, with D unresolved. The CDR3 spans 14 residues. Trimming shortened V by 2 bases and J by 6 bases, and 14 bases separated the two germline ends. Germline V CDR1 and CDR2: MDHEN, SYDVKM. Here the CDR3 DNA reads TGTGCCAGCAGTTTAGATGGGGTCCCCCCCGAGCAGTACTTC. Translated: CASSLDGVPPEQYF. The full variable domain, with the rest looked up from reference TRBV28 and TRBJ2-7, is DVKVTQSSRYLVKRTGEKVFLECVQDMDHENMFWYRQDPGLGLRLIYFSYDVKMKEKGDIPEGYSVSREKKERFSLILESASTNQTSMYLCASSLDGVPPEQYFGPGTRLTVT.

This chain connects TRBV7-2 to TRBJ2-7, with 11 bases lining up with TRBD2. Trimming took 1 base from V and 6 from J; bases not matched to a gene: 2. From germline, CDR1 is SGHTA and CDR2 FQGNSA. This CDR3 contains 14 residues. This CDR3 is CASSLVLAGAEQYF. DNA of the CDR3: TGTGCCAGCAGCTTAGTACTAGCGGGAGCCGAGCAGTACTTC.

V is TRBV4-1 and J is TRBJ2-1; a weak D match, TRBD1 (6 bases). V was cut by 2 bases and J by 7 bases, with 9 bases left in between. This CDR3 is built from 13 residues. Looked up from germline, CDR1 is MGHRA and CDR2 is YSYEKL. This CDR3 reads CASSQPRGNEQFF. The CDR3 nucleotides read TGCGCCAGCAGCCAACCCAGGGGAAATGAGCAGTTCTTC.

The rearrangement uses TRBV29-1 and TRBJ2-5; TRBD2 agrees at 9 bases. After removal of 5 bases from V and 2 bases from J, the junction contained 9 bases not matched to a gene. This CDR3 comprises 15 residues. Germline V gene sequence: CDR1 SQVTM, CDR2 ANQGSEA. The CDR3 loop reads CSVRWQAGGQETQYF. CDR3 DNA: TGCAGCGTTCGATGGCAGGCGGGAGGGCAAGAGACCCAGTACTTC.

Only one count was recorded for this clone. V is TRBV19 and J is TRBJ1-1; perhaps TRBD1 as D (6 bases). Between the trimmed V and J ends, which lost 4 bases and 5 bases, there was a span of 8 bases. Looked up from germline, CDR1 is LNHDA and CDR2 is SQIVND (reference sequence). The CDR3 has 12 residues. The CDR3 sequence: CASSTGATEAFF. CDR3 DNA: TGTGCCAGTAGTACGGGGGCAACTGAAGCTTTCTTT.

The J gene is TRBJ2-7, the V gene TRBV6-1; D unclear. The germline V gene has CDR1 MNHNS and CDR2 SASEGT. The CDR3 extends over 15 amino acids. V dropped 3 bases and J dropped 1 base, with 13 bases sitting between them. The CDR3, as DNA: TGTGCCAGCAGTGAGGTTAACTACCTGTCCTACGAGCAGTACTTC. This encodes CASSEVNYLSYEQYF.

This chain joins TRBV5-1 and TRBJ1-2, with a possible D match to TRBD1 (6 bases). From germline, CDR1 is SGHRS and CDR2 YFSETQ. CDR3 length equals 17 residues. V was pared by 0 bases and J by 8 bases, with 23 bases between. CDR3 DNA sequence: TGCGCCAGCAGCTTGGAACGGGGGGCGCGGATGGAAAAAGGCTACACCTTC. Translation: CASSLERGARMEKGYTF.

This sequence joins TRBV5-1 and TRBJ1-1, with 11 bases matching TRBD1. CDR3 length equals 14 residues. With V trimmed by 4 bases and J by 6 bases, 5 bases remained unmatched. Germline CDR1 reads SGHRS; CDR2 reads YFSETQ. The CDR3 nucleotides read TGCGCCAGCAGCAGAGGACAGGGGGCCGCTGAAGCTTTCTTT. Amino acids: CASSRGQGAAEAFF.

The J gene is TRBJ1-4, the V gene TRBV6-5; D is unclear. Trimming took 0 bases from V and 4 from J, leaving 9 bases between them. CDR1 and CDR2 from the germline V gene are MNHEY and SVGAGI. This CDR3 comprises 15 residues. Written as DNA, the CDR3 is TGTGCCAGCAGTTACTCGCGGCGGGGTAATGAAAAACTGTTTTTT. This encodes CASSYSRRGNEKLFF.

Note on this clone: A read error may be the cause here, since a much bigger clone is one base away. The rearrangement joins TRBV20-1 to TRBJ2-5, with D unresolved. This CDR3 has 10 amino acids. Trimming pared 4 bases from V and 3 bases from J, leaving 3 bases between. The germline CDR1 and CDR2 sequences are DFQATT and SNEGSKA (reference sequence). CDR3 DNA: TGCAGTGCTACAGAAGAGACCCAGTACTTC. This codes for CSATEETQYF.

This CDR3 reads CARFDYEQYF. The DNA of the CDR3 is TGTGCCAGGTTTGACTACGAGCAGTACTTC. The chain recombines TRBV6-4 with TRBJ2-7, with D unclear. V lost 9 bases, J lost 3 bases, and 6 bases lay in between. In germline, CDR1 is MRHNA, CDR2 SNTAGT. This CDR3 is built from 10 residues.

CDR3: CASGGSRVTYEQYF. The CDR3 coding sequence is TGTGCCAGCGGTGGGTCGCGGGTGACCTACGAGCAGTACTTC. The rearrangement uses TRBV14 and TRBJ2-7; possibly TRBD2 for D (5 bases). V shed 8 bases and J shed 2 bases, with 16 bases lying between them. The CDR3 has 14 residues. Germline V gene lookup returns CDR1 SGHDN and CDR2 FVKESK.

The chain carries TRBV5-8 and TRBJ1-1, with D maybe TRBD1 (6 bases). Trimming removed 4 bases at V and 5 bases at J, with 18 bases between. This CDR3 is built from 15 residues. Germline CDR1 reads SGHTS; CDR2 reads YDEGEE. The CDR3 spells CASSLRGGAGTEAFF. DNA for the CDR3: TGTGCCAGCAGCCTCAGAGGGGGTGCCGGGACTGAAGCTTTCTTT.

This chain uses TRBV7-8 with TRBJ2-3; D is possibly TRBD1 (5 bases). Trimming took off 5 bases at V and 0 bases at J, with 12 bases between the two ends. The CDR3 length is 15 residues. Germline loops: CDR1 SGHVS, CDR2 FQNEAQ. The DNA of the CDR3 is TGTGCCAGCAGCCTCGACAGCCTAAGCACAGATACGCAGTATTTT. It yields the protein CASSLDSLSTDTQYF.

This clone has only one observation. V and J are TRBV7-7 and TRBJ2-5; 7 positions match TRBD1. CDR1 SSHAT and CDR2 FNYEAQ come from the germline V gene (reference sequence). This CDR3 contains 15 residues. After removal of 5 bases from V and 1 base from J, the junction contained 7 bases not matched to a gene. The CDR3 DNA sequence: TGTGCCAGCAGCGTTACCGGGACAGCCCAAGAGACCCAGTACTTC. This codes for CASSVTGTAQETQYF.

A word on this clone: The sample holds other DNA sequences that translate to the same CDR3. The chain carries TRBV6-5 and TRBJ2-2, with D possibly matching TRBD2 (5 bases). V was shortened by 3 bases and J by 7 bases, with 6 bases between the two germline ends. This CDR3 is 12 amino acids long. The germline V gene has CDR1 MNHEY and CDR2 SVGAGI. Here the CDR3 DNA reads TGTGCCAGCAGTTATCGGGGCGGGGAGCTGTTTTTT. It specifies CASSYRGGELFF.

The chain is built from TRBV29-1 and TRBJ2-3; possibly TRBD2 for D (6 bases). Germline V gene sequence: CDR1 SQVTM, CDR2 ANQGSEA. The CDR3 extends over 16 amino acids. V was clipped by 3 bases and J by 6 bases, with 22 bases between them. In DNA form, the CDR3 reads TGCAGCGTTGAGGGGGGATCCGGGACCCTGGAGGATACGCAGTATTTT. It yields the protein CSVEGGSGTLEDTQYF.

The chain employs TRBV6-1 and TRBJ2-2, with D perhaps matching TRBD2 (5 bases). The CDR3 has 14 amino acids. Germline CDR1 MNHNS, CDR2 SASEGT. The V end was cut by 3 bases, the J end by 5 bases, with 10 bases between. As DNA, the CDR3 is TGTGCCAGCAGTGAGGGGAGAGTTACCGGGGAGCTGTTTTTT. This translates into CASSEGRVTGELFF.

The rearrangement uses TRBV25-1 and TRBJ2-2; D tentatively fits TRBD1 or TRBD2 (6 bases each). V lost 0 bases and J lost 2, with 16 bases in between. This CDR3 spans 18 amino acids. The germline gives CDR1 MGHDK, CDR2 SYGVNS. CDR3 sequence reads: CASSEYMGGGLNTGELFF. For the CDR3, the DNA is TGTGCCAGCAGTGAATACATGGGGGGCGGATTAAACACCGGGGAGCTGTTTTTT.

The rearrangement joins TRBV5-1 to TRBJ1-1; TRBD1 aligns across 10 bases. Germline V lookup: CDR1 SGHRS, CDR2 YFSETQ. Losses at the gene ends were 2 bases for V and 0 bases for J; bases not matched to a gene: 10. The CDR3 totals 18 residues. This CDR3 reads CASSFVPGQGRMNTEAFF. Here the CDR3 DNA reads TGCGCCAGCAGCTTCGTCCCGGGACAGGGGAGGATGAACACTGAAGCTTTCTTT.